The 12 T cell receptor beta chains reported below all come from one sample, sequenced in a study of T-cell memory formation after mild COVID-19. TCRdb passed the 5' RACE reads through MiXCR, listing each CDR3 protein once. The sample has hundreds of thousands of distinct CDR3 sequences; approximately 19% are singletons. The specimen was PBMCs or a T cell subset sorted from them (not recorded which). These receptors all come from an adult woman who had mild COVID-19 (a few samples of this study predate the infection). Cell type and time point are not known.

This clonotype was detected once. The chain combines TRBV3-1 with TRBJ2-1; TRBD2 agrees at 8 bases. In germline, CDR1 is LGHDT, CDR2 YNNKEL (reference sequence). Unmatched junction bases numbered 6, after V lost 4 bases and J lost 4 bases. This CDR3 is built from 15 residues. The CDR3 reads CASSRERGTYNEQFF. The CDR3, as DNA: TGTGCCAGCAGCCGAGAGCGGGGGACGTACAATGAGCAGTTCTTC.

This clonotype was seen a few times. The chain recombines TRBV12-3 or TRBV12-4 with TRBJ1-1; D uncertain. Trimming cost V 3 bases and J 6 bases, with 26 bases left between them. CDR3 length: 18 residues. Here the CDR3 DNA reads TGTGCCAGCAGTTTGCCCCCGATAGGAACTTATACCCCGGCTGAAGCTTTCTTT. Its protein product is CASSLPPIGTYTPAEAFF.

The CDR3 here is CASSPDRFTYEQYF. Written as DNA, the CDR3 is TGTGCCAGCAGTCCTGACCGGTTCACCTACGAGCAGTACTTC. The chain couples TRBV6-6 to TRBJ2-7; no definite D call. Deletions cut 5 bases from V and 2 bases from J, with 13 bases between. This CDR3 has 14 residues. Germline CDR1 MNHNY, CDR2 SVGAGI (reference sequence).

This clonotype has just a few counts. This chain connects TRBV15 to TRBJ1-1; weak D call: TRBD1 (5 bases). CDR1 is LNHNV, CDR2 YYDKDF, per germline (reference sequence). V dropped 0 bases and J dropped 8 bases, with 16 bases sitting between them. The CDR3 spans 15 residues. Here the CDR3 DNA reads TGTGCCACCAGCAGAGATAGGGGCGGCTCTAACGAAGCTTTCTTT. Residues: CATSRDRGGSNEAFF.

This clonotype was observed at least ten times. V usage is TRBV7-9 and J usage is TRBJ2-7, with D possibly being TRBD1 (6 bases). CDR3 length equals 13 residues. Trimming cost V 5 bases and J 2 bases, with 10 bases left between them. Germline CDR1 SEHNR, CDR2 FQNEAQ (reference sequence). The CDR3 loop is CASSPGHPYEQYF. CDR3 nucleotides: TGTGCCAGCAGCCCGGGACACCCCTACGAGCAGTACTTC.

This clonotype turned up a few times. The gene calls are TRBV12-3 or TRBV12-4 and TRBJ2-2, with TRBD1 matching over 8 bases. J gave up 1 base and V 8 bases, and 15 bases lay outside the gene matches. The CDR3 has 18 residues. CDR3 loop: CASSLHPYGTGNTGELFF. As DNA, the CDR3 is TGTGCCAGCTCCCTTCACCCTTATGGGACAGGGAACACCGGGGAGCTGTTTTTT.

This clonotype was found a few times. This chain links TRBV29-1 with TRBJ2-1, with D hard to call. V gave up 1 base and J gave up 7 bases, with 5 bases separating them. Germline CDR1 reads SQVTM; CDR2 reads ANQGSEA. The CDR3 runs to 11 residues. The CDR3 is CSVEAENEQFF. DNA of the CDR3: TGCAGCGTTGAAGCAGAGAATGAGCAGTTCTTC.

The genes are TRBV14 and TRBJ2-1; the match to TRBD2 covers 9 bases. From germline, CDR1 is SGHDN and CDR2 FVKESK. J lost 5 bases, V lost 5 bases, and 10 bases had no gene match. CDR3 length: 16 amino acids. The CDR3 DNA sequence: TGTGCCAGCAGCAATATTAGCGGGAGTTCCCACAATGAGCAGTTCTTC. The encoded protein is CASSNISGSSHNEQFF.

The chain joins TRBV6-5 to TRBJ2-3, with 8 bases aligning to TRBD2. The V and J ends lost 5 bases and 2 bases, in that order; junction bases with no gene match: 6. Per germline, CDR1 MNHEY and CDR2 SVGAGI. This CDR3 has 15 residues. This chain's CDR3 is CASSDRGGATDTQYF. The CDR3 DNA sequence: TGTGCCAGCAGTGATCGGGGGGGAGCCACAGATACGCAGTATTTT.

The chain links TRBV5-1 to TRBJ1-1, with D possibly matching TRBD1 (5 bases). The CDR3 length is 16 residues. Germline V gene data show CDR1 as SGHRS and CDR2 as YFSETQ. Trimming left V 1 base short and J 0 bases short, with 13 bases between. CDR3 in amino acids: CASSLTAGTVNTEAFF. The CDR3, as DNA: TGCGCCAGCAGCTTGACCGCCGGGACGGTGAACACTGAAGCTTTCTTT.

Only one count was recorded for this clonotype. This chain links TRBV24-1 with TRBJ1-1; perhaps TRBD1 as D (5 bases). V was cut by 2 bases and J by 0 bases, with 9 bases left in between. Per germline, CDR1 KGHDR and CDR2 SFDVKD. This CDR3 has 15 residues. The CDR3 loop is CATSDSGVMNTEAFF. DNA for the CDR3: TGTGCCACCAGTGATTCGGGGGTGATGAACACTGAAGCTTTCTTT.

This rearrangement joins TRBV24-1 to TRBJ2-1, with D perhaps TRBD1 (6 bases). V dropped 9 bases and J dropped 1 base, with 18 bases sitting between them. The length of the CDR3 is 16 residues. Germline assignment: CDR1 KGHDR and CDR2 SFDVKD. DNA for the CDR3: TGTGCCACCGGGACAATGGGGTTAAAATCCTACAATGAGCAGTTCTTC. Its translation is CATGTMGLKSYNEQFF.